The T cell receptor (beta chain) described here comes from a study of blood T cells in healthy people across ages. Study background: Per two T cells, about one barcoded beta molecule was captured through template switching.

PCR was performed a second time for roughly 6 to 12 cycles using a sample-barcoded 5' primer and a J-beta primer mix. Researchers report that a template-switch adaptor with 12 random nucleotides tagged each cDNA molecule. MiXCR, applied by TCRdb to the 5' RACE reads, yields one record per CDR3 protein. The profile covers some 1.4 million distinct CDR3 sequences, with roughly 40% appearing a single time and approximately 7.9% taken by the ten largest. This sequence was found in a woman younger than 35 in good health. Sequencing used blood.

CDR3 in DNA: TGCAGCGCTGACCCGGACGATCCCCCCACAGATACGCAGTATTTT. It yields the protein CSADPDDPPTDTQYF. The chain combines TRBV29-1 with TRBJ2-3, with D unresolved. The CDR3 consists of 15 residues. The germline V gene has CDR1 SQVTM and CDR2 ANQGSEA. V gave up 7 bases and J gave up 2 bases, with 19 bases separating them.